This T cell receptor (beta chain) was obtained from a study of molecular identifiers for immune sequencing clone quantification (dated by TCRdb to 2017 to 2018). About the study as a whole: In a replicate experiment, RNA from around 20,000 or 100,000 naive CD8 T cells was split into five aliquots, four of which were sequenced. This methods study benchmarked molecular-identifier clustering-based TCR repertoire sequencing (MIDCIRS) and TCR RNA copy counting, using CD8 T cells to do so.

Findings and caveats that apply to the study as a whole: When barcode sub-clustering was omitted, TCR diversity was inflated by chimeric consensus sequences, with chimeras reaching as high as 47%. In CMV-specific effector cells, clones with more than 20 RNA copies contained over 97% of molecules, whereas in naive cells such clones contained under 1% of molecules. Spiked-in Jurkat TCR RNA (around 9 copies' worth), which is not part of the donor repertoire, was contained in the naive libraries. Highly expanded clone sizes could be underestimated if identical TCR molecules share a barcode. A single cell's worth of spiked-in Jurkat TCR RNA was reported detectable even among about 1.1 million naive CD8 T cells. Around 2.9 recovered TCR RNA copies per cell were obtained by modeling, versus roughly 9.7 by digital PCR, implying a capture efficiency of about 30%.

This clonotype was found a few times. This clone's antigen is unknown. No base-level quality is on record; no much larger clone is a single base apart. Libraries were prepared through PCR. Sequenced using an Illumina HiSeq 4000. Preparation of bulk TCR libraries followed a previously described approach, with the TCR primers listed in Table S5. Total RNA was purified with the Qiagen AllPrep DNA/RNA kit. Reads from multiple sequencing runs of the same library were pooled before analysis. The authors processed their data as follows. Only reads with exact TCR constant sequence were kept, trimmed to 150 nt, and grouped by their 12-nt molecular barcodes. Reads in each barcode group were sub-clustered using a 15% Levenshtein threshold, and a quality-weighted consensus sequence was built for each RNA molecule. Non-functional sequences were excluded, and lower-count sequences lying one edit away from another sequence were also excluded. Barcode sub-clusters with fewer than 20% of the maximum read count were removed, based on fitting two negative binomial distributions. TCRdb passed the public sequencing reads through fastp at Q25 and MiXCR, retaining productive beta sequences. Each CDR3 protein appears once, grouped with its most common genes and DNA. The V and J calls shown here were made by TCRdb, not taken from the authors' results. This sample lists around 460,000 distinct CDR3 sequences; about a fifth were detected once. The ten most abundant clones make up under 0.85% of the sample.

The germline ends are 25 bases apart after V is trimmed by 5 bases and J by 11 bases. From the cysteine up to the phenylalanine, the CDR3 has a length of 15 residues. The only DNA kept is the CDR3, 45 bases in frame from the first base. Via the germline V gene (reference sequence), CDR1 is LNHDA and CDR2 SQIVND. Libraries of naive CD8 T cells were built from anywhere between roughly 17,000 and 1,000,000 sorted cells, with 10%, 30% or 50% of the purified RNA used. Naive CD8 T cells were FACS-sorted as CD8+CD4-CCR7+CD45RA+ on a BD FACSAria II into RLT Plus buffer. Under 11 TCR copies' worth of Jurkat RNA were spiked into roughly 19,000-1,000,000 naive CD8 T cell samples to test detection sensitivity. CD8 T cells were enriched with RosetteSep CD8+ T Cell Enrichment Cocktail and Ficoll-Paque, followed by ACK red cell lysis.

The sequencing input was naive CD8+ T cells from blood, with Jurkat cell RNA spiked in. The intended sense of this specimen's cell subset or site label: FACS-sorted CD8+CD4-CCR7+CD45RA+ naive T cells. The source is a human donor in good health. Some libraries in this study had Jurkat cell RNA spiked in. Here the chain combines TRBV19 and TRBJ2-7; the D gene could be TRBD1 or TRBD2, each one agreeing over 5 bases. The CDR3 region has the sequence CASSFSLSHRDHEYF. At the DNA level, the sequence is TGTGCCAGTAGTTTCTCCCTTTCACACCGGGACCACGAGTACTTC.